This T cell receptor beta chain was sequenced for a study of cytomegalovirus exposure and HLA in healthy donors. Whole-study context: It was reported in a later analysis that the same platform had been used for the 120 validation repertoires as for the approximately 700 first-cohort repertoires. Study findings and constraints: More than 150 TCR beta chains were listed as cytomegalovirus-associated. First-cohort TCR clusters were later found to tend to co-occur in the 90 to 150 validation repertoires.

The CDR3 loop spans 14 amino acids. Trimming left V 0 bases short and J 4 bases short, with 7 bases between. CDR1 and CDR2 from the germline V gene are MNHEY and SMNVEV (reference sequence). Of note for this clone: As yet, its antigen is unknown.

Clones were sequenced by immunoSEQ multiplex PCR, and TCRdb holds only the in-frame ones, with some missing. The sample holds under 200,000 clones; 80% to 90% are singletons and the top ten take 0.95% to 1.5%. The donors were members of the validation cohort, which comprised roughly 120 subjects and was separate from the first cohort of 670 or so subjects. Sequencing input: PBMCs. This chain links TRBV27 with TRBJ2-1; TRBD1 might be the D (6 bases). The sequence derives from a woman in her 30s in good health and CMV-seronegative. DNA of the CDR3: TGTGCCAGCAGTTTATCGGGGGCGTACAATGAGCAGTTCTTC. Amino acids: CASSLSGAYNEQFF.